This TCR beta chain was retrieved from a study of post-analysis software for immune sequencing data. General study results and limits: Included in a set of roughly five TRBV segments more frequent in patients than controls were TRBV5-6, TRBV5-1 and TRBV20-1.

The CDR3 sequence is 14 residues long. Germline V lookup: CDR1 SGHTA, CDR2 FQGTGA. The ends were cut back, 3 bases at V and 5 bases at J, with 13 bases in the middle. Included in the TCR beta cDNA libraries were unique molecular identifiers. TCRdb redid the calling of the PCR reads with MiXCR, one entry per CDR3 protein. This table holds some 450,000 distinct CDR3 sequences, roughly 46% found once. Points on this clonotype: No antigen is known for it.

The receptor's source is a girl aged 5-17 years with multiple sclerosis. This chain joins TRBV7-3 and TRBJ2-5; D might be TRBD1 or TRBD2, each matching 5 bases. Sequencing was done on a sample of blood. The CDR3 region has the DNA TGTGCCAGCAGCTTTCTGGGGGATCAGGAGACCCAGTACTTC. This codes for CASSFLGDQETQYF. Full variable domain (remainder filled in from reference TRBV7-3 and TRBJ2-5): GAGVSQTPSNKVTEKGKYVELRCDPISGHTALYWYRQSLGQGPEFLIYFQGTGAADDSGLPNDRFFAVRPEGSVSTLKIQRTERGDSAVYLCASSFLGDQETQYFGPGTRLLVL.